This paragraph reports one T cell receptor beta chain. No antigen is known for it. TCRdb analysed the RT-PCR reads with MiXCR anew, one entry per CDR3 protein. The sample lists about 580,000 distinct CDR3 sequences, 12% to 15% occurring once. This entry comes from a study of response to subunit inactivated influenza vaccine. Study-level findings and limits: It was the authors' suggestion that each seasonal influenza vaccination recruits few new T cells.

Source: PBMCs from blood, taken roughly 12 days after vaccination. The TCR sequence derives from a man in his fifties who received an inactivated influenza vaccine.

The CDR3 loop reads CASSVGSLGYYGYTF. CDR3 nucleotides: TGTGCCAGCAGTGTTGGGTCCCTCGGCTACTATGGCTACACCTTC. V is TRBV25-1 and J is TRBJ1-2, with D hard to call. The CDR3 consists of 15 residues. CDR1 is MGHDK and CDR2 is SYGVNS in the germline V gene. The V end was cut by 4 bases, the J end by 3 bases, with 15 bases between.